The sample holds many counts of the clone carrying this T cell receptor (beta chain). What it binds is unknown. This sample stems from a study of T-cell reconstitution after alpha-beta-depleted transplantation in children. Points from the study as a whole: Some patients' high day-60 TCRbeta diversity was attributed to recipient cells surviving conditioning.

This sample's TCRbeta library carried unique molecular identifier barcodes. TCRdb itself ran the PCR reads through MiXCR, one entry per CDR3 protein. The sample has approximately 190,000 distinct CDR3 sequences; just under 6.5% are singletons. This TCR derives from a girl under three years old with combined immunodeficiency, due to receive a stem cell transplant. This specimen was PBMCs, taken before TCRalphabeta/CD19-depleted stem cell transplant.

The CDR3 here is CASSLFGGGETQYF. CDR3 DNA: TGTGCCAGCAGCTTATTCGGGGGGGGGGAGACCCAGTACTTC. The chain joins TRBV7-2 to TRBJ2-5; 8 bases map to TRBD2. Trimming cost V 2 bases and J 5 bases; bases outside gene matches: 4. Germline V gene data show CDR1 as SGHTA and CDR2 as FQGNSA. The CDR3 loop spans 14 amino acids.